Below, 9 T cell receptor beta chains from the same sample are listed, as sequenced in a study of blood T cell repertoires in COVID-19. Generated by immunoSEQ multiplex PCR, the TCRdb table keeps only in-frame clones and is missing some. The sample contains around 230,000 clones, 81% of which appear only once. Specimen: peripheral blood. The receptors here all came from an elderly woman with acute or convalescent COVID-19.

The chain carries TRBV6-6 and TRBJ2-2; D perhaps matches TRBD2 (6 bases). From germline, CDR1 is MNHNY and CDR2 SVGAGI (reference sequence). The ends were cut back, 0 bases at V and 5 bases at J, with 10 bases in the middle. The CDR3 spans 15 residues. The DNA of the CDR3 is TGTGCCAGCAGTTACTCGCGGGACTTGACCGGGGAGCTGTTTTTT. Translated: CASSYSRDLTGELFF.

Only one count was recorded for this clone. This chain links TRBV7-2 with TRBJ1-1, with 8 bases matching TRBD1. J was trimmed by 0 bases and V by 1 base; bases with no gene match: 7. Germline CDR1 and CDR2: SGHTA and FQGNSA. The CDR3 has 17 amino acids. DNA for the CDR3: TGTGCCAGCAGCTTAGGGGGGACAGGTCTCATGAACACTGAAGCTTTCTTT. This encodes CASSLGGTGLMNTEAFF.

V gene TRBV7-8 combines with J gene TRBJ1-2; D is undetermined. The V and J ends lost 1 base and 2 bases respectively, with 11 bases between them. The germline CDR1 and CDR2 sequences are SGHVS and FQNEAQ. The CDR3 is 15 amino acids. CDR3 coding DNA: TGTGCCAGCAGCTTAGTCGCAGGCCCCAACTATGGCTACACCTTC. This codes for CASSLVAGPNYGYTF.

The DNA for the CDR3 is TGTGCCAGCAGGGGACGGGAGGGGGTAGATACGCAGTATTTT. Protein: CASRGREGVDTQYF. The gene calls are TRBV2 and TRBJ2-3; 8 nucleotides align to TRBD2. Trimming removed 6 bases from V and 5 bases from J; junction bases left unmatched: 7. The CDR3 sequence is 14 residues long. CDR1 is SNHLY, CDR2 FYNNEI, per germline. The variable domain in full, completed from reference TRBV2 and TRBJ2-3, reads EPEVTQTPSHQVTQMGQEVILRCVPISNHLYFYWYRQILGQKVEFLVSFYNNEISEKSEIFDDQFSVERPDGSNFTLKIRSTKLEDSAMYFCASRGREGVDTQYFGPGTRLTVL.

The rearrangement uses TRBV12-3 or TRBV12-4 and TRBJ1-5; TRBD1 is a possible D gene (5 bases). The CDR3 has 12 amino acids. Trimming cost V 8 bases and J 2 bases, with 7 bases left between them. The CDR3 here is CASGGGNQPQHF. CDR3 sequence (DNA): TGTGCCAGCGGGGGGGGCAATCAGCCCCAGCATTTT.

The chain joins TRBV7-2 to TRBJ2-7, with a weak D call TRBD1 (6 bases). Germline lookup yields CDR1 SGHTA and CDR2 FQGNSA. The CDR3 loop spans 13 amino acids. Trimming left V 1 base short and J 10 bases short, with 14 bases between. CDR3 DNA sequence: TGTGCCAGCAGCTTAGGAGCCGACAGGTTCCAGTACTTC. Protein sequence: CASSLGADRFQYF.

This sequence joins TRBV15 and TRBJ2-3, with 7 bases identical to TRBD2. Germline CDR1 LNHNV, CDR2 YYDKDF (reference sequence). With V trimmed by 0 bases and J by 6 bases, 15 bases remained unmatched. The CDR3 is made up of 18 amino acids. The CDR3 coding sequence is TGTGCCACCAGCAGAGATTGGGCTAGCGGAAAACGGGCCGATACGCAGTATTTT. Translating gives CATSRDWASGKRADTQYF.

The chain couples TRBV11-2 to TRBJ2-1; D may be TRBD1 (6 bases). CDR1 is SGHAT and CDR2 is FQNNGV in the germline V gene. This CDR3 spans 16 amino acids. V was clipped by 4 bases and J by 3 bases, with 16 bases between them. DNA for the CDR3: TGTGCCAGCAGCTCTCTCCCACAGGGAGTCTACAATGAGCAGTTCTTC. The encoded protein is CASSSLPQGVYNEQFF.

This clone was observed a handful of times. This chain connects TRBV7-9 to TRBJ1-6; no definite D call. Trimming left V 5 bases short and J 10 bases short, with 15 bases between. Per the germline V gene, CDR1 is SEHNR and CDR2 is FQNEAQ (reference sequence). This CDR3 has 14 amino acids. The CDR3 sequence is CASSPEGVRSPLHF. The CDR3, as DNA: TGTGCCAGCAGCCCAGAGGGTGTCCGGTCACCCCTCCACTTT.